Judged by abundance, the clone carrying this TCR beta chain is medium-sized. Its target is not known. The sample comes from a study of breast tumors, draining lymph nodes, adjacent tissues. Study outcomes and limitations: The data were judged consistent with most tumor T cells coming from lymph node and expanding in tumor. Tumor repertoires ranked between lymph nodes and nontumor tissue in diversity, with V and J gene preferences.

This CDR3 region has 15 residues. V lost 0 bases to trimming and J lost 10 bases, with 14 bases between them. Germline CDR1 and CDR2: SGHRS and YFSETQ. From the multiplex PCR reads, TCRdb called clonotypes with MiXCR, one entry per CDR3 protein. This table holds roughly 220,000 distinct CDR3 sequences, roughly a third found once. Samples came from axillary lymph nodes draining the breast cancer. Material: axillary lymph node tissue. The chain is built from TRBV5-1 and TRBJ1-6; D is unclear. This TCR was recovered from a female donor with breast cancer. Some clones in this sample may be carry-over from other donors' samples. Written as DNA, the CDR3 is TGCGCCAGCAGCTTGGATCGGAGAAGCGCCTCACCCCTCCACTTT. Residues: CASSLDRRSASPLHF.